Listed below are T cell receptor beta chains from one sample, sequenced in a study of T-cell reconstitution after alpha-beta-depleted transplantation in children. From the PCR reads, TCRdb called clonotypes with MiXCR, one entry per CDR3 protein. Of hundreds of thousands of distinct CDR3 sequences listed, about 15% were seen once; the top ten hold 1.1%. The material sequenced was PBMCs from the stem cell graft donor, taken from the stem cell graft. These receptor sequences come from a human donor who donated a stem cell graft to a child with acute myeloid leukemia. Both conserved end residues are part of each CDR3. The order of the fields is D gene, clone size, J gene, V gene, CDR3 protein, CDR3 DNA. A D gene is named only where the DNA matches it firmly. For some rows the clone size is stated as once, few or many, or as a class when expanded; others skip it.

- - TRBJ2-1 TRBV20-1 CSATYGPVGNEQFF TGCAGTGCTACCTATGGGCCCGTCGGCAATGAGCAGTTCTTC
TRBD2 few TRBJ2-1 TRBV5-1 CASSSSGGAADEQFF TGCGCCAGCAGCTCAAGCGGGGGGGCGGCCGATGAGCAGTTCTTC
- few TRBJ2-1 TRBV7-2 CASRLQGTVNNEQFF TGTGCCAGCAGGCTACAGGGAACTGTTAACAATGAGCAGTTCTTC
- - TRBJ1-4 TRBV12-3/TRBV12-4 CASSFYDLVSTNEKLFF TGTGCCAGCAGTTTTTACGATCTAGTATCAACTAATGAAAAACTGTTTTTT
- many TRBJ2-7 TRBV20-1 CSARPRARYEQYF TGCAGTGCTAGGCCCCGGGCGCGGTACGAGCAGTACTTC
- - TRBJ2-4 TRBV7-9 CAFQGGINIQYF TGTGCCTTTCAGGGGGGTATTAACATTCAGTACTTC
- - TRBJ1-5 TRBV7-2 CASSWAGINSNQPQHF TGTGCCAGCAGCTGGGCAGGCATTAATAGCAATCAGCCCCAGCATTTT
TRBD2 - TRBJ2-1 TRBV7-9 CASSLAGGLKNEQFF TGTGCCAGCAGCCTAGCGGGGGGACTGAAGAATGAGCAGTTCTTC
TRBD2 many TRBJ2-1 TRBV20-1 CSALSGGKNEQFF TGCAGTGCCCTCAGCGGGGGTAAAAATGAGCAGTTCTTC
- many TRBJ1-1 TRBV12-3/TRBV12-4 CASSGGGREAFF TGTGCCAGCAGCGGAGGAGGGCGTGAAGCTTTCTTT
- many TRBJ1-3 TRBV5-1 CASSPSVAGNTIYF TGCGCCAGCAGCCCCAGTGTGGCTGGAAACACCATATATTTT
- few TRBJ1-3 TRBV4-2 CASSQDVVGNTIYF TGTGCCAGCAGCCAAGATGTGGTCGGAAACACCATATATTTT
TRBD2 - TRBJ2-5 TRBV4-2 CASSQESSGGAETQYF TGTGCCAGCAGCCAAGAATCGAGCGGGGGGGCCGAGACCCAGTACTTC
- - TRBJ2-1 TRBV5-1 CASSLLTGGAGRRNEQFF TGCGCCAGCAGCTTGCTCACAGGGGGGGCGGGCCGGCGGAATGAGCAGTTCTTC